The subject of this entry is one T cell receptor beta chain. Antigen unknown. The sample is drawn from a study of shared clonotypes between healthy human individuals. Study information: For every donor, three CD4 naive, three CD4 memory, two CD8 naive and one CD8 memory plates were used.

Findings and limits, study-wide: An anticipated effect of sequencing depth on clonotype sharing among donors was recognized.

The sorted-subset replicate PCRs were given 200 ng DNA, which is approximately 30,000 T cell genomes. Here immunoSEQ multiplex PCR was the method, and the copy in TCRdb shows in-frame clones only, minus some. There are some 2,500,000 clones in the sample; 80% to 95% occur only once, and about 0.39% lies in the top ten. Naive CD45RA+ and memory CD45RA-negative subsets were split from CD4+ cells. V shed 1 base, J shed 6 bases, and the junction held 8 bases outside the gene matches. The germline gives CDR1 SGHRS, CDR2 YFSETQ. The CDR3 extends over 15 amino acids. Specimen: naive CD4+ T cells from PBMCs. The subset was: CD45RA+ positively selected. The chain carries TRBV5-1 and TRBJ2-3; 7 bases align to TRBD2. This TCR was sampled from a man aged 18 to 30 in good health. Some clones in this sample may be carry-over from other donors' samples. CDR3 region: CASSLLRREQDTQYF. In DNA form, the CDR3 reads TGCGCCAGCAGCTTGCTTCGGCGGGAGCAGGATACGCAGTATTTT.